This T cell receptor (beta chain) came from a study of T cells expressing NK-cell markers. Study-level results: The study left the HCMV specificity of expanded NKG2C+ T cell clones unresolved. A few donors likewise had their CD3+CD56-NKG2C+ fraction led by these clonotypes. NKG2C+ dominant clonotypes from roughly 6 donors made up about 1.0-7.5% of CD8+ T cells.

TCRdb reprocessed the 5' RACE reads and reports one entry per CDR3 protein, with no DNA. Recorded here are about half a million distinct CDR3 sequences; the top ten clones represent over 1.3%. CDR3 length: 16 residues. Concerning this clonotype itself: Its antigen is not identified.

The V call is TRBV12-3 or TRBV12-4, the J call TRBJ2-2. The sample comprised blood T cells: a sorted CD56 or NKG2C T cell subset, CD4+ or CD8+ T cells, or bulk PBMC T cells (not recorded which). The TCR comes from a woman in her forties or fifties in good health. CDR3 sequence reads: CASSRVESLNTGELFF.